This is a list of T cell receptor beta chains from one sample in a study of blood T cells in healthy people across ages. One entry per CDR3 protein, called by TCRdb with MiXCR from the 5' RACE reads. The repertoire has some 1.5 million distinct CDR3 sequences, 28% of them found once; the top ten carry 7.7%. The material sequenced was blood. Receptors originate from a woman aged 25 to 39 in good health. The CDR3 runs from the conserved cysteine through the conserved F or W. Each record gives: D gene, V gene, J gene, clone size, CDR3 protein, CDR3 DNA. D genes are given only for firm matches. Only some rows state a clone size, as once, few, many or a class for expanded clones.

>NA|TRBV9|TRBJ1-4|NA
CASSALLESEKLFF
TGTGCCAGCAGCGCCCTCCTGGAAAGTGAAAAACTGTTTTTT
>NA|TRBV3-1|TRBJ1-1|few
CASSQAGSGTEAFF
TGTGCCAGCAGCCAAGCGGGATCCGGGACTGAAGCTTTCTTT
>NA|TRBV20-1|TRBJ2-5|few
CSATLRGSEGQETQYF
TGCAGTGCCACTCTTCGAGGGAGTGAGGGGCAAGAGACCCAGTACTTC
>TRBD2|TRBV9|TRBJ2-3|once
CASSPLAGDADTQYF
TGTGCCAGCAGCCCACTAGCGGGAGATGCAGATACGCAGTATTTT
>TRBD2|TRBV20-1|TRBJ2-1|few
CSARVFSVSSGRGDEQFF
TGCAGTGCTAGGGTTTTCTCTGTCAGTAGCGGGAGAGGTGATGAGCAGTTCTTC
>NA|TRBV5-1|TRBJ1-1|few
CASSPYGAGRAFF
TGCGCCAGCAGCCCATACGGGGCGGGACGGGCTTTCTTT
>NA|TRBV6-5|TRBJ2-7|many
CASSYLGSYEQYF
TGTGCCAGCAGTTATCTGGGGTCCTACGAGCAGTACTTC
>NA|TRBV11-2|TRBJ2-7|NA
CASSLYPGRSYEQYF
TGTGCCAGCAGCTTATATCCGGGACGCTCCTACGAGCAGTACTTC
>TRBD2|TRBV11-2|TRBJ2-7|few
CASSFASAGKQYF
TGTGCCAGCAGCTTCGCGTCAGCGGGGAAGCAGTACTTC
>NA|TRBV29-1|TRBJ2-5|many
CSVEGLPRRETQYF
TGCAGCGTTGAAGGACTTCCTCGGCGGGAGACCCAGTACTTC
>TRBD1|TRBV30|TRBJ1-2|NA
CAWGRDRPLGYTF
TGTGCCTGGGGCCGGGACAGGCCTCTTGGCTACACCTTC
>TRBD2|TRBV29-1|TRBJ2-7|many
CSVRLAGGYEQYF
TGCAGCGTAAGACTAGCGGGAGGCTACGAGCAGTACTTC
>NA|TRBV11-2|TRBJ1-1|NA
CASQLSHSQGVTAENTEAFF
TGTGCCAGCCAGCTTAGTCATTCCCAGGGAGTTACCGCCGAGAACACTGAAGCTTTCTTT
>NA|TRBV12-3/TRBV12-4|TRBJ2-2|NA
CASSFSDGNGELFF
TGTGCCAGCAGTTTTTCAGATGGAAACGGGGAGCTGTTTTTT
>TRBD1|TRBV15|TRBJ2-5|many
CATSGTVTETQYF
TGTGCCACCAGCGGGACAGTCACCGAGACCCAGTACTTC
>NA|TRBV30|TRBJ1-1|NA
CAWMRTENTEAFF
TGTGCCTGGATGCGGACGGAGAACACTGAAGCTTTCTTT
>TRBD2|TRBV20-1|TRBJ2-1|NA
CSATGTSAEQFF
TGCAGTGCAACCGGGACTAGCGCGGAGCAGTTCTTC
>NA|TRBV10-3|TRBJ1-5|NA
CAISATQGFRPQHF
TGTGCCATCAGTGCGACGCAGGGGTTTCGGCCCCAGCATTTT
>TRBD2|TRBV24-1|TRBJ2-1|NA
CATSVSGRANEQFF
TGTGCCACCAGTGTTAGCGGGAGGGCCAATGAGCAGTTCTTC
>NA|TRBV12-3/TRBV12-4|TRBJ2-1|many
CASTERGLGEQFF
TGTGCCAGCACTGAGCGAGGGTTGGGTGAGCAGTTCTTC
>TRBD1|TRBV7-2|TRBJ1-5|NA
CASSLAQGSNQPQHF
TGTGCCAGCAGCCTGGCACAGGGGTCCAATCAGCCCCAGCATTTT
>NA|TRBV12-3/TRBV12-4|TRBJ2-7|NA
CASSFVGLAEQYF
TGTGCCAGCAGTTTTGTGGGCCTCGCCGAGCAGTACTTC
>TRBD1|TRBV7-9|TRBJ1-2|few
CASSPGTANVYGYTF
TGTGCCAGCAGCCCAGGGACAGCCAACGTCTATGGCTACACCTTC
>TRBD1|TRBV28|TRBJ2-1|NA
CASNPGQAYNEQFF
TGTGCCAGCAATCCGGGACAGGCCTACAATGAGCAGTTCTTC
>TRBD2|TRBV24-1|TRBJ2-5|NA
CATSDWTSSGGAGETQYF
TGTGCCACCAGTGATTGGACTTCTAGCGGGGGGGCCGGGGAGACCCAGTACTTC
>TRBD2|TRBV13|TRBJ2-4|few
CASSFSSSGPNIQYF
TGTGCCAGCAGCTTCAGTTCTAGCGGCCCCAACATTCAGTACTTC